This T cell receptor (beta chain) was identified during a study of shared clonotypes between healthy human individuals. Study observations and caveats: Depth was large, yet rarefaction showed that sorted-subset sequencing was incomplete. With few donors, the genetic and exposure-history diversity represented was limited.

The CDR3 runs to 16 residues. Between the trimmed V and J ends, which lost 5 bases and 7 bases, there was a span of 21 bases. Germline CDR1 is MDHEN and CDR2 is SYDVKM. Sorted-subset replicate PCR reactions were performed with about 200 ng DNA, corresponding to roughly 30,000 T cell genomes. Profiling relied on immunoSEQ multiplex PCR, and the TCRdb table lists in-frame clones only, not all of them. Among over 1.4 million clones listed, roughly 96% were seen once. Regarding this clone: What it binds is unknown.

The sequenced material came from naive CD4+ T cells sorted from blood. Stated subset: CD45RA+ positively selected. This clonotype was obtained from a man aged 25-45 years in good health. The J gene is TRBJ1-5, the V gene TRBV28, with D tentatively TRBD1 (5 bases). DNA for the CDR3: TGTGCCAGCAGTCCCTGGAATCTGAGGGGCGAGCAGCCCCAGCATTTT. Protein: CASSPWNLRGEQPQHF.